This is a list of T cell receptor beta chains from one sample in a study of T cells in Graves' hyperthyroidism and ophthalmopathy. Using its own MiXCR run on the multiplex PCR reads, TCRdb lists one record per CDR3 protein. Altogether fewer than 250,000 distinct CDR3 sequences are present, approximately 25% being singletons, with the ten largest covering around 32%. The sample taken for sequencing was blood. These receptor sequences come from a woman between 40 and 55 years old with Graves' ophthalmopathy. Each CDR3 is given with its conserved first and last residue. Fields, in order: J gene, V gene, clone size, CDR3 protein. The size field is filled for only some rows; it gives once, few, many or a size class.

TRBJ2-4,TRBV20-1,many,CSAPDSLAKNIQYF
TRBJ1-5,TRBV7-2,many,CASSLEGTTNQPQHF
TRBJ2-5,TRBV20-1,few,CSASGSRGGVETQYF
TRBJ2-7,TRBV20-1,-,CSARDRTYEQYF
TRBJ2-5,TRBV6-1,many,CASSVLAGIQETQYF
TRBJ2-2,TRBV12-5,many,CASGLKTGDTGELFF
TRBJ2-5,TRBV6-2/TRBV6-3,many,CASGRSWGAQTQYF
TRBJ1-3,TRBV9,many,CASSRQGVRNTIYF
TRBJ2-7,TRBV6-2/TRBV6-3,-,CASKQSGHEQYF
TRBJ2-7,TRBV2,many,CASKTTTNTYEQYF
TRBJ2-7,TRBV6-1,-,CASAGRVSYEQYF
TRBJ2-7,TRBV6-5,many,CASSYSTGSSYEQYF
TRBJ1-2,TRBV5-1,many,CASSLELGHSNGYTF
TRBJ2-2,TRBV27,many,CASSLSITGELFF
TRBJ1-2,TRBV6-4,many,CASGTLHYGYTF
TRBJ1-3,TRBV4-1,many,CASSQERRGAYSGNTIYF
TRBJ2-2,TRBV24-1,many,CATSDLRGPGGSGRGTGELFF
TRBJ1-4,TRBV6-1,-,CASSDTRGFEKLFF
TRBJ1-1,TRBV4-2,many,CASSQERGTEAFF
TRBJ2-7,TRBV6-5,many,CASSYLGATDEQYF
TRBJ2-5,TRBV28,many,CASTPFMGRESQETQYF
TRBJ1-2,TRBV4-1,-,CASSQEPPGQGGYGYTF
TRBJ1-2,TRBV12-3/TRBV12-4,many,CASSHRQNLNYGYTF
TRBJ2-7,TRBV12-3/TRBV12-4,-,CASSSLPPSSGSFPYEQYF
TRBJ1-2,TRBV28,few,CASRRQGTTAYGYTF
TRBJ2-7,TRBV5-1,many,CASSREGVPYEQYF
TRBJ1-4,TRBV6-1,-,CASSEARWSTNEKLFF
TRBJ2-7,TRBV11-2,-,CASSQTSGIHEQYF
TRBJ2-7,TRBV28,many,CASSPPGGPTYEQYF
TRBJ2-5,TRBV6-1,-,CASRGLAGGDRKETQYF
TRBJ2-5,TRBV6-2/TRBV6-3,many,CASSYFLAGPQETQYF
TRBJ2-5,TRBV6-2/TRBV6-3,-,CASEGLAGGGETQYF
TRBJ1-5,TRBV28,-,CAVPNISGGNQPQHF
TRBJ2-7,TRBV24-1,many,CATSAHSSYEQYF
TRBJ2-5,TRBV7-2,-,CASSLSSSYQETQYF
TRBJ1-3,TRBV28,few,CASSSKWGNTIYF
TRBJ1-5,TRBV9,many,CASSVFGGKINQPQHF
TRBJ1-2,TRBV15,many,CATSIRQASYGYTF
TRBJ2-5,TRBV29-1,many,CSSGGTSGAGTQYF
TRBJ1-2,TRBV7-8,many,CASSRNGQGNYGYTF
TRBJ1-5,TRBV27,few,CASRDRVGVQPQHF
TRBJ1-1,TRBV6-6,many,CASSRLTGVGEAFF
TRBJ2-7,TRBV28,-,CASTSDLFFNEQYF
TRBJ2-7,TRBV11-2,-,CASSMGLAGVTYEQYF
TRBJ1-1,TRBV20-1,many,CRGGQGANTEAFF
TRBJ2-2,TRBV5-1,-,CASSFLENTGELFF
TRBJ2-7,TRBV20-1,many,CSASGTVSSYEQYF
TRBJ2-7,TRBV12-3/TRBV12-4,-,CASSLLAGALYEQYF
TRBJ2-5,TRBV14,many,CASSQRGAVIQETQYF
TRBJ2-2,TRBV4-1,many,CASSPTAGTGELFF
TRBJ2-7,TRBV5-1,-,CASSLPGDEQYF
TRBJ2-7,TRBV11-2,-,CASSLGGTGYEQYF
TRBJ2-5,TRBV28,few,CASSPGGSMETQYF
TRBJ2-7,TRBV5-1,many,CASSPIVGDEQYF
TRBJ2-7,TRBV11-2,many,CASSLTLGGTSIYYEQYF